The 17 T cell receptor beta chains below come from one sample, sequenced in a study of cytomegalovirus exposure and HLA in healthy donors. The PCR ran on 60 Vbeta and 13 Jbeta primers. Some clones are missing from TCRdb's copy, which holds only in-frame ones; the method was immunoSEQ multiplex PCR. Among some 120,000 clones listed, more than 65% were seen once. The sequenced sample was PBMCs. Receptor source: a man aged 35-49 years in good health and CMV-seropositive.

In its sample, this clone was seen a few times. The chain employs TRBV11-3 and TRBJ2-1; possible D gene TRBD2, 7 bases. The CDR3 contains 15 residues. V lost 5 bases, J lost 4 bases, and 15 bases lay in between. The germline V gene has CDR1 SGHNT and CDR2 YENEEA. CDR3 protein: CASSGGALGYNEQFF. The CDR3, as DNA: TGTGCCAGCAGCGGGGGGGCTCTTGGGTACAATGAGCAGTTCTTC.

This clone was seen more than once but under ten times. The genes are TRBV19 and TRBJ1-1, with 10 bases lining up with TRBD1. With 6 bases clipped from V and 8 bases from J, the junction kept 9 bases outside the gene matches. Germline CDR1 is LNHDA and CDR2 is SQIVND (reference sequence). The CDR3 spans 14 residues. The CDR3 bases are TGTGCCAGTAGACCGGGGACAGGGGAAGGGGAAGCTTTCTTT. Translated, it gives CASRPGTGEGEAFF.

This chain's CDR3 is CASSRTENTEAFF. DNA of the CDR3: TGTGCCAGCAGCAGGACAGAGAACACTGAAGCTTTCTTT. The chain links TRBV11-1 to TRBJ1-1; perhaps TRBD1 as D (6 bases). The CDR3 contains 13 residues. The ends were cut back, 5 bases at V and 1 base at J, with 8 bases in the middle. The germline gives CDR1 SGHAT, CDR2 FQDESV (reference sequence).

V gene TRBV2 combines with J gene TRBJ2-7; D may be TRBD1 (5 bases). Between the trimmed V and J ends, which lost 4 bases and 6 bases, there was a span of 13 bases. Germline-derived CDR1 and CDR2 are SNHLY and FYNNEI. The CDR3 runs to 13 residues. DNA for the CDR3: TGTGCCAGCAGTGTAAGGCAGGGAAGCGAGCAGTACTTC. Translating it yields CASSVRQGSEQYF. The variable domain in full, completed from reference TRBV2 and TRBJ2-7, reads EPEVTQTPSHQVTQMGQEVILRCVPISNHLYFYWYRQILGQKVEFLVSFYNNEISEKSEIFDDQFSVERPDGSNFTLKIRSTKLEDSAMYFCASSVRQGSEQYFGPGTRLTVT.

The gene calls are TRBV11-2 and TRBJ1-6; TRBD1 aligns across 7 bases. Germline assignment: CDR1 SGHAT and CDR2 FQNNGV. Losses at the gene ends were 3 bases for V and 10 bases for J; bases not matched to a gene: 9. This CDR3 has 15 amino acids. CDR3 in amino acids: CASSFPPGQISPLHF. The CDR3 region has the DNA TGTGCCAGCAGCTTCCCTCCGGGACAGATATCACCCCTCCACTTT. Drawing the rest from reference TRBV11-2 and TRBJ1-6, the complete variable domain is EAGVAQSPRYKIIEKRQSVAFWCNPISGHATLYWYQQILGQGPKLLIQFQNNGVVDDSQLPKDRFSAERLKGVDSTLKIQPAKLEDSAVYLCASSFPPGQISPLHFGNGTRLTVT.

Here the CDR3 reads CASSQGPFSASENTGELFF. CDR3 DNA: TGTGCCAGCAGCCAAGGGCCCTTTTCCGCTAGCGAGAACACCGGGGAGCTGTTTTTT. The chain combines TRBV4-2 with TRBJ2-2, with D maybe TRBD2 (6 bases). This CDR3 is 19 amino acids long. With 1 base removed from V and 1 base from J, the gap between germline ends came to 19 bases. Looked up from germline, CDR1 is LGHNA and CDR2 is YNFKEQ.

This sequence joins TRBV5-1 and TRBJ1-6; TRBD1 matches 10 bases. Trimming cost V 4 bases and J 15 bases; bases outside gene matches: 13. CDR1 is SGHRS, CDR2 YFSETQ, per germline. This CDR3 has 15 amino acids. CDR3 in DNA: TGCGCCAGCAGCCAGGACAGGGGGTTTAGTCCGCTCCTCCACTTT. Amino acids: CASSQDRGFSPLLHF. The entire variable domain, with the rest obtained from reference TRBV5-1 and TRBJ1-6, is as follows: KAGVTQTPRYLIKTRGQQVTLSCSPISGHRSVSWYQQTPGQGLQFLFEYFSETQRNKGNFPGRFSGRQFSNSRSEMNVSTLELGDSALYLCASSQDRGFSPLLHFGNGTRLTVT.

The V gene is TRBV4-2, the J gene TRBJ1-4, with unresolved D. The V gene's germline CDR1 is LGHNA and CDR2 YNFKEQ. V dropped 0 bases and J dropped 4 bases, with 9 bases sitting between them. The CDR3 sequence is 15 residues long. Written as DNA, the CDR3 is TGTGCCAGCAGCCAAGATCCCTCCAGTAATGAAAAACTGTTTTTT. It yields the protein CASSQDPSSNEKLFF.

The CDR3 spells CASSNRDEQYF. As DNA, the CDR3 is TGTGCCAGCAGCAATAGAGACGAGCAGTACTTC. The genes are TRBV4-2 and TRBJ2-7; no clear D. The V end was cut by 5 bases, the J end by 5 bases, with 7 bases between. The germline CDR1 and CDR2 sequences are LGHNA and YNFKEQ. The length of the CDR3 is 11 residues.

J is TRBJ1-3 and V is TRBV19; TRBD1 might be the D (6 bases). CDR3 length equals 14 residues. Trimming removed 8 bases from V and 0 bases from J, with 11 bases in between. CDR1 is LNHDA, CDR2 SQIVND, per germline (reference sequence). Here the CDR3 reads CASLGRGSGNTIYF. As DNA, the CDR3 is TGTGCCAGTTTAGGCAGGGGCTCTGGAAACACCATATATTTT.

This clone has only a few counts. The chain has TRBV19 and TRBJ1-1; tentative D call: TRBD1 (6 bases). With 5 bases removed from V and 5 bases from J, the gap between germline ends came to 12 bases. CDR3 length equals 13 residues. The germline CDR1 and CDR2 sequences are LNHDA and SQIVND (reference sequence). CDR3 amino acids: CASSFRGGTEAFF. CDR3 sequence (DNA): TGTGCCAGTAGTTTTAGGGGGGGGACTGAAGCTTTCTTT.

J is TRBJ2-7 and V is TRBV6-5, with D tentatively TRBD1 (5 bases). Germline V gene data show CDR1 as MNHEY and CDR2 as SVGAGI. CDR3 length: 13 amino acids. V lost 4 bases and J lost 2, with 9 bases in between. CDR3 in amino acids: CASSSDSPYEQYF. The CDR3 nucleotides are TGTGCCAGCAGTTCCGACAGCCCCTACGAGCAGTACTTC.

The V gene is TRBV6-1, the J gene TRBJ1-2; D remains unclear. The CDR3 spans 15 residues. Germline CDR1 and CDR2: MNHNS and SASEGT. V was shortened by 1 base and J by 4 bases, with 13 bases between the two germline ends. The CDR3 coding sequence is TGTGCCAGCAGTGAAGAGAGCAGGCTTGCCTATGGCTACACCTTC. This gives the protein CASSEESRLAYGYTF.

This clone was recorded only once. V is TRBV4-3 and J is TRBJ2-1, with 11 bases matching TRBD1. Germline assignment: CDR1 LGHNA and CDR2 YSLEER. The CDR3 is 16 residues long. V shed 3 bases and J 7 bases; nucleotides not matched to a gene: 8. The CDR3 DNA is TGCGCCAGCAGCCACCTATCGGGACAGGGGGGGAATGAGCAGTTCTTC. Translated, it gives CASSHLSGQGGNEQFF.

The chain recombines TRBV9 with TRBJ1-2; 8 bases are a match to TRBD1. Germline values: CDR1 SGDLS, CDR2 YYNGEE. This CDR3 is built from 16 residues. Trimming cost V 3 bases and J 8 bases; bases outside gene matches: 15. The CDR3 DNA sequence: TGTGCCAGCAGCGCCCCTACTGGACAGGGCGAGTCGGGCTACACCTTC. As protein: CASSAPTGQGESGYTF. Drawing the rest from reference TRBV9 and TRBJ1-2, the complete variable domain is DSGVTQTPKHLITATGQRVTLRCSPRSGDLSVYWYQQSLDQGLQFLIQYYNGEERAKGNILERFSAQQFPDLHSELNLSSLELGDSALYFCASSAPTGQGESGYTFGSGTRLTVV.

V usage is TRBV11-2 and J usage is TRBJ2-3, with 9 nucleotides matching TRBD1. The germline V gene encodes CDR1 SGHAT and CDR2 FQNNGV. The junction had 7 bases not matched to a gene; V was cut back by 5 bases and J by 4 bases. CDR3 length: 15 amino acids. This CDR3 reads CASSPIDRGADTQYF. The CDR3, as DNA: TGTGCCAGCAGCCCCATTGACAGGGGGGCAGATACGCAGTATTTT.

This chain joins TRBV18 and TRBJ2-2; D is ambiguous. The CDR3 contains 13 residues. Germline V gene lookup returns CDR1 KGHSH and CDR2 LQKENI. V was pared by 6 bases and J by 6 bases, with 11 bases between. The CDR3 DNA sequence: TGTGCCAGCTCCCTACGAGGAGCCGGGGAGCTGTTTTTT. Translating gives CASSLRGAGELFF.